The entry that follows covers one T cell receptor (beta chain) sequence. Its target is not known. The source of the sample is a study of CD8 T cells in ankylosing spondylitis. Study observations and caveats: Disease-associated clones were reportedly significantly overrepresented in matched ankylosing spondylitis synovial fluid. Disease-linked clones displayed a CD8+ phenotype and appeared relatively rarely in peripheral blood. In synovial fluid and blood from reactive arthritis, some motif variants were previously reported. Characteristic of ankylosing spondylitis blood, it appeared, was a TCR beta motif comprising about eight highly homologous variants.

Each TCR beta library was made by quantitative 5'-RACE that incorporated molecular barcodes. TCRdb fed the 5' RACE reads into MiXCR, producing one record per CDR3 protein. The sample carries more than 650,000 distinct CDR3 sequences, 12% recorded once. The CDR3 is 14 residues long. Germline-derived CDR1 and CDR2 are DFQATT and SNEGSKA (reference sequence). Trimming stripped 6 bases from V and 0 bases from J, with 14 bases between. The origin of this receptor is a male donor with ankylosing spondylitis. What was sequenced was blood, either unsorted or a sorted T cell fraction (not recorded which). The chain links TRBV20-1 to TRBJ1-2; D is ambiguous. The CDR3 here is CSARHLETNYGYTF. Written as DNA, the CDR3 is TGCAGTGCCCGACATCTCGAAACTAACTATGGCTACACCTTC.